The 17 T cell receptor beta chains below were found in one sample sequenced in a study of blood T cell repertoires in COVID-19. This table comes from immunoSEQ multiplex PCR, and its TCRdb copy is limited to in-frame clones, with some not included. The table shows roughly 160,000 clones, with 83% occurring only once. The specimen was peripheral blood. Source of these receptors: a woman aged 70-85 years who had recovered from COVID-19.

The chain carries TRBV6-2 or TRBV6-3 and TRBJ2-2; 8 bases fit TRBD2. This CDR3 has 15 residues. Trimming took 5 bases from V and 1 from J; bases not matched to a gene: 3. Germline values: CDR1 MNHEY, CDR2 SVGEGT. The CDR3 region is CASSLLAGNTGELFF. The CDR3 DNA reads as TGTGCCAGCAGTCTCCTAGCGGGGAACACCGGGGAGCTGTTTTTT.

The genes are TRBV15 and TRBJ1-4, with unresolved D. Germline CDR1 LNHNV, CDR2 YYDKDF (reference sequence). The CDR3 runs 13 residues. The ends were cut back, 8 bases at V and 6 bases at J, with 13 bases in the middle. The DNA for the CDR3 is TGTGCCACCCACCGTGGGAGGGATGAAAAACTGTTTTTT. Its translation is CATHRGRDEKLFF.

On this clone itself: The sample has other DNA sequences that encode this CDR3 too. CDR3 residues: CASSLGQNYGYTF. In nucleotides, the CDR3 is TGTGCCAGCAGTTTGGGACAGAACTATGGCTACACCTTC. The chain joins TRBV27 to TRBJ1-2; 7 bases are a match to TRBD1. There are 13 residues in the CDR3. V lost 3 bases, J lost 2 bases, and 0 bases stayed unmatched. CDR1 and CDR2 (germline): MNHEY, SMNVEV (reference sequence).

This clone appeared once. Compared with germline, one end of the junction differs, possibly owing to a read error. The chain recombines TRBV7-7 with TRBJ2-5; 7 bases match TRBD1. In germline, CDR1 is SSHAT, CDR2 FNYEAQ (reference sequence). The CDR3 covers 13 residues. CDR3 residues: CASSMGQKETQYF. In nucleotides, the CDR3 is TGTGCTAGCAGCATGGGACAGAAAGAGACCCAGTACTTC.

V usage is TRBV2 and J usage is TRBJ1-2; the D gene is possibly TRBD1 (5 bases). The V end lost 1 base, the J end lost 3 bases, and 12 bases lay between the germline ends. The germline CDR1 and CDR2 sequences are SNHLY and FYNNEI. CDR3 size: 15 residues. CDR3 in DNA: TGTGCCAGCAGTGAAGATTGGGGCGAATACTATGGCTACACCTTC. Translated: CASSEDWGEYYGYTF. The whole variable domain, remainder taken from reference TRBV2 and TRBJ1-2, is EPEVTQTPSHQVTQMGQEVILRCVPISNHLYFYWYRQILGQKVEFLVSFYNNEISEKSEIFDDQFSVERPDGSNFTLKIRSTKLEDSAMYFCASSEDWGEYYGYTFGSGTRLTVV.

The rearrangement joins TRBV28 to TRBJ2-7, with TRBD1 matching 8 bases. This CDR3 contains 13 residues. Germline CDR1 reads MDHEN; CDR2 reads SYDVKM. V was clipped by 5 bases and J by 3 bases; unmatched bases: 3. The chain's CDR3 is CASSPGQGYEQYF. CDR3 coding DNA: TGTGCCAGCAGTCCCGGACAGGGCTACGAGCAGTACTTC. The variable domain in full, completed from reference TRBV28 and TRBJ2-7, reads DVKVTQSSRYLVKRTGEKVFLECVQDMDHENMFWYRQDPGLGLRLIYFSYDVKMKEKGDIPEGYSVSREKKERFSLILESASTNQTSMYLCASSPGQGYEQYFGPGTRLTVT.

This clone came up a few times. The chain employs TRBV2 and TRBJ1-4; D uncertain. The CDR3 extends over 12 amino acids. Germline CDR1 reads SNHLY; CDR2 reads FYNNEI. V was trimmed by 9 bases and J by 7 bases, leaving 12 bases between them. The chain's CDR3 is CASFGRGEKLFF. The CDR3 nucleotides read TGTGCCAGTTTTGGACGGGGTGAAAAACTGTTTTTT.

The rearrangement links TRBV18 to TRBJ1-4, with a tentative D call TRBD1 (5 bases). Germline V gives CDR1 KGHSH, CDR2 LQKENI. CDR3 length: 16 amino acids. Trimming stripped 3 bases from V and 7 bases from J, with 18 bases between. In nucleotides, the CDR3 is TGTGCCAGCTCACCCCCCGGAGGGGTGGGGGGTGAAAAACTGTTTTTT. Protein sequence: CASSPPGGVGGEKLFF. The complete variable domain, with remaining parts taken from reference TRBV18 and TRBJ1-4, reads NAGVMQNPRHLVRRRGQEARLRCSPMKGHSHVYWYRQLPEEGLKFMVYLQKENIIDESGMPKERFSAEFPKEGPSILRIQQVVRGDSAAYFCASSPPGGVGGEKLFFGSGTQLSVL.

The CDR3 spells CASSLALGSTEAFF. The DNA for the CDR3 is TGCGCCAGCAGCTTGGCCCTGGGGAGCACTGAAGCTTTCTTT. The chain combines TRBV5-1 with TRBJ1-1; no clear D gene. V shed 0 bases and J shed 4 bases, with 10 bases lying between them. The germline V gene encodes CDR1 SGHRS and CDR2 YFSETQ. The CDR3 runs to 14 residues.

J is TRBJ2-2 and V is TRBV4-3; D uncertain. The germline CDR1 and CDR2 sequences are LGHNA and YSLEER. This CDR3 comprises 14 residues. V lost 6 bases and J 7 bases, leaving 15 bases between the germline ends. The CDR3 DNA reads as TGCGCCAGCAGTAGGAGCCCCAGTTTCGGGGAGCTGTTTTTT. This encodes CASSRSPSFGELFF.

This clone has more than one count but fewer than ten. This chain joins TRBV5-6 and TRBJ2-1; D might be TRBD2 (5 bases). This CDR3 spans 15 amino acids. Trimming pared 3 bases from V and 4 bases from J, leaving 14 bases between. CDR1 SGHDT and CDR2 YYEEEE come from the germline V gene. The CDR3 region is CASSSTRIPYNEQFF. In DNA form, the CDR3 reads TGTGCCAGCAGCTCCACTAGAATCCCTTACAATGAGCAGTTCTTC.

This chain joins TRBV6-5 and TRBJ1-5; D not certain. Germline-derived CDR1 and CDR2 are MNHEY and SVGAGI. CDR3 length equals 15 residues. With 5 bases removed from V and 0 bases from J, the gap between germline ends came to 11 bases. The CDR3 loop reads CASSQRQRSNQPQHF. The CDR3 DNA follows: TGTGCCAGCAGTCAAAGACAACGTAGCAATCAGCCCCAGCATTTT.

The genes are TRBV19 and TRBJ1-1; possibly TRBD1 for D (6 bases). The CDR3 length is 16 residues. Trimming shortened V by 5 bases and J by 3 bases, and 19 bases separated the two germline ends. Germline CDR1 reads LNHDA; CDR2 reads SQIVND (reference sequence). The CDR3: CASSSPGKGVDTEAFF. The CDR3 bases are TGTGCCAGTAGTTCCCCGGGTAAGGGGGTGGACACTGAAGCTTTCTTT.

The J gene is TRBJ2-1, the V gene TRBV6-2 or TRBV6-3; 8 bases are a match to TRBD1. Per the germline V gene, CDR1 is MNHEY and CDR2 is SVGEGT. This CDR3 is built from 15 residues. Trimming took 7 bases from V and 6 from J; bases not matched to a gene: 11. The CDR3 loop is CASTPTGDPGNEQFF. The DNA for the CDR3 is TGTGCCAGCACCCCGACAGGGGATCCTGGCAATGAGCAGTTCTTC.

The V call is TRBV18, the J call TRBJ2-3, with 11 bases fitting TRBD2. Trimming at V came to 8 bases and at J to 6 bases, leaving 10 bases not matched to a gene. This CDR3 contains 15 residues. Germline lookup yields CDR1 KGHSH and CDR2 LQKENI. The CDR3 DNA reads as TGTGCCAGCCCGCTACTAGCGGGAGTCCATGATACGCAGTATTTT. Translating it yields CASPLLAGVHDTQYF.

To note about this clone: One end of the junction is discordant with germline, which a read error may explain. The CDR3 coding sequence is TGCGCCAGCAACTTGGGGGCGGAGGCCTATGGCTACACCTTC. Translation: CASNLGAEAYGYTF. The rearrangement joins TRBV5-1 to TRBJ1-2, with D maybe TRBD1 (6 bases). The CDR3 totals 14 residues. The V gene's germline CDR1 is SGHRS and CDR2 YFSETQ.

Worth noting for this clone: Within the sample, other DNA sequences also encode this same CDR3. The chain has TRBV18 and TRBJ2-6, with D unresolved. V lost 3 bases, J lost 0 bases, and 6 bases lay in between. The CDR3 spans 15 residues. CDR1 is KGHSH and CDR2 is LQKENI in the germline V gene. This chain's CDR3 is CASSPPSSGANVLTF. The CDR3 bases are TGTGCCAGCTCACCGCCCAGCTCTGGGGCCAACGTCCTGACTTTC.